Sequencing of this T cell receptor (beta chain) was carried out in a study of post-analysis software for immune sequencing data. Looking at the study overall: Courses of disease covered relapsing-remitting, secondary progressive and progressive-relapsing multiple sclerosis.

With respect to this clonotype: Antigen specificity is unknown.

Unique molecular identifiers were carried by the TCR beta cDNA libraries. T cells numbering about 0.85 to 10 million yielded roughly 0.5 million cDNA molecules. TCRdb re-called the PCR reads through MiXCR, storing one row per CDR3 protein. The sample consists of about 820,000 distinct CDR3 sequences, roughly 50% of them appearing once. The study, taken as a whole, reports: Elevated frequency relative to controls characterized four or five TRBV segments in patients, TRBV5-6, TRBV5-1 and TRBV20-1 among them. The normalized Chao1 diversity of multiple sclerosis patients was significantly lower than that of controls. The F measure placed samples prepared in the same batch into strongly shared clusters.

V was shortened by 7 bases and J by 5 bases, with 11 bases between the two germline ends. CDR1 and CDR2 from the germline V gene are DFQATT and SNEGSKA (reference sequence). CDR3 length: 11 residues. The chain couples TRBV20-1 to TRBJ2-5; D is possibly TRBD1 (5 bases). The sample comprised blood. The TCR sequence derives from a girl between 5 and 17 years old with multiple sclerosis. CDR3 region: CSGRVWETQYF. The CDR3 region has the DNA TGCAGTGGCAGGGTTTGGGAGACCCAGTACTTC.